Below, 7 T cell receptor beta chains from the same sample are listed, as sequenced in a study of a mutant IDH1 vaccine in newly diagnosed glioma. Time point given: week 35, safety follow-up. Topical imiquimod accompanied each vaccine dose, which consisted of 300 ug of mutant IDH1 20-mer peptide. The method was immunoSEQ multiplex PCR; TCRdb's version includes in-frame clones alone and lacks a portion of them. In the table there are some 48,000 clones, around four fifths of which are singletons. The antigens these receptors bind are not known. The starting material was PBMCs, obtained from a glioma patient whose treatment included an IDH1 peptide vaccine. Receptor source: a man in his forties or fifties with glioma.

The V and J genes are TRBV10-2 and TRBJ1-1; the match to TRBD1 covers 8 bases. The germline CDR1 and CDR2 sequences are WSHSY and SAAADI. The V segment lost 4 bases and the J segment 10 bases; nucleotides outside the gene matches: 2. The CDR3 runs to 11 residues. The CDR3, as DNA: TGCGCCAGCAGTGCCGACAGGGGAGCTTTCTTT. It specifies CASSADRGAFF.

The genes are TRBV7-9 and TRBJ1-4; 8 bases line up with TRBD1. With V trimmed by 7 bases and J by 4 bases, 5 bases remained unmatched. The CDR3 extends over 14 amino acids. CDR1 is SEHNR and CDR2 is FQNEAQ in the germline V gene (reference sequence). CDR3 sequence (DNA): TGTGCCAGCACCAAGGGACAGGATAATGAAAAACTGTTTTTT. Amino acids: CASTKGQDNEKLFF.

The chain combines TRBV7-9 with TRBJ1-1, with D tentatively TRBD1 (5 bases). This CDR3 region has 14 residues. Germline lookup yields CDR1 SEHNR and CDR2 FQNEAQ (reference sequence). V was shortened by 3 bases and J by 2 bases, with 10 bases between the two germline ends. CDR3 sequence reads: CASSLGGQNTEAFF. Here the CDR3 DNA reads TGTGCCAGCAGCTTGGGTGGACAAAACACTGAAGCTTTCTTT.

This clone was recorded a few times. The chain links TRBV18 to TRBJ2-7, with 7 bases fitting TRBD1. The CDR3 is 11 amino acids. The germline V gene encodes CDR1 KGHSH and CDR2 LQKENI. Trimming removed 8 bases from V and 6 bases from J; junction bases left unmatched: 4. CDR3 in DNA: TGTGCCAGCACAGGGGCGGGCGAGCAGTACTTC. This gives the protein CASTGAGEQYF. The whole variable domain, remainder taken from reference TRBV18 and TRBJ2-7, is NAGVMQNPRHLVRRRGQEARLRCSPMKGHSHVYWYRQLPEEGLKFMVYLQKENIIDESGMPKERFSAEFPKEGPSILRIQQVVRGDSAAYFCASTGAGEQYFGPGTRLTVT.

This chain connects TRBV5-1 to TRBJ1-6; no reliable D call. The ends were cut back, 0 bases at V and 7 bases at J, with 11 bases in the middle. This CDR3 has 15 residues. Germline V CDR1 and CDR2: SGHRS, YFSETQ. CDR3 sequence reads: CASSLELRGNSPLHF. The CDR3 nucleotides read TGCGCCAGCAGCTTGGAATTGCGTGGCAATTCACCCCTCCACTTT.

The chain recombines TRBV29-1 with TRBJ2-1, with 7 nucleotides matching TRBD1. Germline V gene sequence: CDR1 SQVTM, CDR2 ANQGSEA. V was pared by 0 bases and J by 5 bases, with 7 bases of the junction left unmatched. The CDR3 spans 15 residues. The chain's CDR3 is CSVEDFRGSNNEQFF. The CDR3 bases are TGCAGCGTTGAAGATTTCAGGGGGTCGAACAATGAGCAGTTCTTC.

As DNA, the CDR3 is TGTGCTAGTGGTTTGTCAGGGGGAGAGACCCAGTACTTC. Translated, it gives CASGLSGGETQYF. The chain links TRBV12-5 to TRBJ2-5, with TRBD1 identical over 7 bases. This CDR3 has 13 residues. V lost 2 bases and J lost 4; bases outside the gene matches: 1. CDR1 and CDR2 (germline): LGHNT, FRNRAP.